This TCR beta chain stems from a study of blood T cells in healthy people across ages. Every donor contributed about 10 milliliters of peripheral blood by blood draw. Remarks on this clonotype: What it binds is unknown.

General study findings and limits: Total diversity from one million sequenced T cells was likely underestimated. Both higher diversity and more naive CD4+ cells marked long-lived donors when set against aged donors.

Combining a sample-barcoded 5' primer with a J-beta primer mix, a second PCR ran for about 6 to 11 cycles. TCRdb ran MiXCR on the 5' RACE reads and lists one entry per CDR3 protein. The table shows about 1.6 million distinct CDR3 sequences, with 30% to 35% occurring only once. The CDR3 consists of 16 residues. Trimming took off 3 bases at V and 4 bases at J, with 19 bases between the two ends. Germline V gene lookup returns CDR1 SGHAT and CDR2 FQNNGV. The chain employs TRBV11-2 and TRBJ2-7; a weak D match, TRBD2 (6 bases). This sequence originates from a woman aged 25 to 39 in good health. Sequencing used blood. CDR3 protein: CASSFGTLPGTYEQYF. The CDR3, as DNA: TGTGCCAGCAGCTTCGGGACTCTTCCCGGGACTTACGAGCAGTACTTC.